A single sample is the source of the 8 T cell receptor beta chains below, sequenced in a study of beta chain features in type 1 diabetes. What was sequenced were expressed TCRB transcripts, since all of the isolated RNA had been reverse transcribed. Libraries were prepared by immunoSEQ multiplex PCR; TCRdb keeps only in-frame clonotypes and omits some of them. The table shows about 180,000 clones, with around 7.9% occurring only once. Findings and caveats of the study: The study found moderately but significantly shorter TCRB CDR3s in all four CD4+ subsets of Type 1 diabetes patients.

Antigens for these TCRs are unknown. Sequencing was carried out using central memory CD4+ T cells from blood. All receptors derive from a man aged 18 to 29 with type 1 diabetes.

The rearrangement uses TRBV28 and TRBJ2-7; tentative D call: TRBD1 (6 bases). The CDR3 totals 15 residues. The germline gives CDR1 MDHEN, CDR2 SYDVKM. V was clipped by 7 bases and J by 1 base, with 17 bases between them. The CDR3 loop reads CASKSGAARSYEQYF. The CDR3 DNA reads as TGTGCCAGCAAGTCAGGGGCGGCACGGTCCTACGAGCAGTACTTC.

The chain employs TRBV27 and TRBJ2-7; a weak D match, TRBD1 (6 bases). The germline CDR1 and CDR2 sequences are MNHEY and SMNVEV (reference sequence). With 0 bases removed from V and 4 bases from J, the gap between germline ends came to 16 bases. The CDR3 extends over 16 amino acids. In DNA, the CDR3 is TGTGCCAGCAGTTTATCGGGCCAGGGGCCTCGTTACGAGCAGTACTTC. Translated, it gives CASSLSGQGPRYEQYF.

In its sample, this clone was seen a few times. CDR3 sequence: CAWMTAATNEKLFF. CDR3 in DNA: TGTGCCTGGATGACGGCGGCAACTAATGAAAAACTGTTTTTT. The rearrangement links TRBV30 to TRBJ1-4, with D unresolved. Germline V CDR1 and CDR2: GTSNPN, SVGIG (reference sequence). There are 14 residues in the CDR3. V was cut by 4 bases and J by 0 bases, with 9 bases left in between.

This clone appeared a few times. The CDR3 loop is CASSAGTGGASDTQYF. The DNA of the CDR3 is TGTGCCAGCTCGGCCGGGACAGGGGGCGCTTCGGATACGCAGTATTTT. The V and J genes are TRBV18 and TRBJ2-3; 12 nucleotides agree with TRBD1. The junction had 10 bases not matched to a gene; V was cut back by 6 bases and J by 6 bases. Germline V gene data show CDR1 as KGHSH and CDR2 as LQKENI. This CDR3 contains 16 residues.

The J gene is TRBJ1-1, the V gene TRBV10-3; no firm D call. Germline V CDR1 and CDR2: ENHRY, SYGVKD. Trimming took off 10 bases at V and 1 base at J, with 13 bases between the two ends. CDR3 length equals 13 residues. This chain's CDR3 is CATTEQKNTEAFF. The CDR3 DNA reads as TGTGCCACTACAGAACAGAAGAACACTGAAGCTTTCTTT.

V gene TRBV23-1 combines with J gene TRBJ1-2; a possible D gene is TRBD1 (5 bases). TRBV23-1 is noted as an ORF with a role that remains uncertain. This CDR3 is 15 amino acids long. V shed 2 bases and J shed 4 bases, with 14 bases lying between them. The CDR3 nucleotides read TGCGCCAGCAGTCAACTGGCAGGGTCGAGCTATGGCTACACCTTC. Encoded protein: CASSQLAGSSYGYTF.

V gene TRBV28 combines with J gene TRBJ2-5; TRBD2 matches 12 bases. The germline V gene has CDR1 MDHEN and CDR2 SYDVKM. V gave up 5 bases and J gave up 11 bases; unmatched junction bases: 12. The CDR3 spans 15 residues. CDR3 coding DNA: TGTGCCAGCAGTCCCGGACTAGCGGGGCAACCGGAGCAGTACTTC. Protein: CASSPGLAGQPEQYF.

V is TRBV14 and J is TRBJ2-2, with 8 nucleotides matching TRBD1. This CDR3 spans 16 amino acids. Germline lookup yields CDR1 SGHDN and CDR2 FVKESK. V shed 4 bases, J shed 6 bases, and the junction held 10 bases outside the gene matches. The CDR3 DNA is TGTGCCAGCAGCCCCGCTACGGACAGGGTGTCCGGGGAGCTGTTTTTT. Translation gives CASSPATDRVSGELFF.